Listed here are 15 T cell receptor beta chains from one sample, sequenced in a study of T cells expressing NK-cell markers. Reanalyzing the 5' RACE reads, TCRdb keeps one entry per CDR3 protein, without DNA. The sample data list about 450,000 distinct CDR3 sequences. The sequencing sample was made of blood T cells: a sorted CD56 or NKG2C T cell subset, CD4+ or CD8+ T cells, or bulk PBMC T cells (not recorded which). Source of these receptors: a woman aged 18 to 75 in good health.

This chain joins TRBV11-2 and TRBJ1-2; the TCRdb call, TRBD1, lacks DNA for checking. The CDR3 is made up of 14 amino acids. Per the germline V gene, CDR1 is SGHAT and CDR2 is FQNNGV. This CDR3 reads CASSSGTGNYGYTF.

CDR3 residues: CASSPVLARETQYF. The J gene is TRBJ2-5, the V gene TRBV7-9; there is no DNA to check the TCRdb D call of TRBD1. CDR1 and CDR2 (germline): SEHNR, FQNEAQ (reference sequence). The CDR3 covers 14 residues. The whole variable domain, filled in from reference TRBV7-9 and TRBJ2-5, reads DTGVSQNPRHKITKRGQNVTFRCDPISEHNRLYWYRQTLGQGPEFLTYFQNEAQLEKSRLLSDRFSAERPKGSFSTLEIQRTEQGDSAMYLCASSPVLARETQYFGPGTRLLVL.

The chain links TRBV6-2 or TRBV6-3 to TRBJ2-1; TCRdb gives TRBD2 as the D gene, but with no DNA this cannot be confirmed. The V gene's germline CDR1 is MNHEY and CDR2 SVGEGT. This CDR3 has 16 amino acids. CDR3 region: CASSRTGTSGGYEQFF.

This chain uses TRBV7-9 with TRBJ2-3; lacking DNA, the TRBD2 call made by TCRdb goes unchecked. Germline values: CDR1 SEHNR, CDR2 FQNEAQ (reference sequence). The CDR3 is made up of 15 amino acids. CDR3 region: CASSPIAGRSDTQYF.

The CDR3 here is CASSQDITATGELFF. The chain has TRBV14 and TRBJ2-2; absent DNA, TCRdb's TRBD2 call cannot be checked. CDR1 is SGHDN and CDR2 is FVKESK in the germline V gene. This CDR3 contains 15 residues. Complete variable domain (other parts from reference TRBV14 and TRBJ2-2): EAGVTQFPSHSVIEKGQTVTLRCDPISGHDNLYWYRRVMGKEIKFLLHFVKESKQDESGMPNNRFLAERTGGTYSTLKVQPAELEDSGVYFCASSQDITATGELFFGEGSRLTVL.

The genes are TRBV5-1 and TRBJ2-3; TCRdb calls TRBD1, which cannot be checked without DNA. This CDR3 region has 15 residues. CDR1 SGHRS and CDR2 YFSETQ come from the germline V gene. This chain's CDR3 is CASRPGTASTDTQYF.

This chain connects TRBV29-1 to TRBJ1-5; the TCRdb D gene call, TRBD1, has no DNA to confirm it. Looked up from germline, CDR1 is SQVTM and CDR2 is ANQGSEA. The CDR3 has 13 amino acids. CDR3 region: CSVQSGSNQPQHF.

The gene calls are TRBV28 and TRBJ2-6; TCRdb designates TRBD1, a call that cannot be tested without DNA. The CDR3 covers 16 residues. The V gene's germline CDR1 is MDHEN and CDR2 SYDVKM. The CDR3 sequence: CASSSGGSSGANVLTF.

V is TRBV15 and J is TRBJ2-3; the D call from TCRdb, TRBD2, cannot be confirmed without DNA. The germline V gene has CDR1 LNHNV and CDR2 YYDKDF (reference sequence). There are 16 residues in the CDR3. CDR3 loop: CATSREGTSVTDTQYF.

The V gene is TRBV7-2, the J gene TRBJ2-7; TCRdb names TRBD1, which stays unverified in the absence of DNA. Germline CDR1 and CDR2: SGHTA and FQGNSA. The CDR3 loop spans 15 amino acids. CDR3 loop: CASSGWDGLTNEQYF.

The rearrangement links TRBV3-1 to TRBJ2-1; with no DNA, the TCRdb D assignment of TRBD2 cannot be verified. There are 16 residues in the CDR3. From germline, CDR1 is LGHDT and CDR2 YNNKEL (reference sequence). Here the CDR3 reads CASSQDGRLPYNEQFF.

The chain recombines TRBV20-1 with TRBJ2-3; TCRdb selects TRBD2, and the lack of DNA leaves this call unchecked. This CDR3 has 15 amino acids. Germline V gene lookup returns CDR1 DFQATT and CDR2 SNEGSKA (reference sequence). The CDR3 reads CSARGGAGEADTQYF.

This rearrangement joins TRBV6-4 to TRBJ2-7. The CDR3 is 11 amino acids. Germline V gene lookup returns CDR1 MRHNA and CDR2 SNTAGT. CDR3 amino acids: CATSSCAEQYF.

The CDR3 loop is CSATRPVHETQYF. The rearrangement uses TRBV20-1 and TRBJ2-5. The CDR3 is 13 residues long. Germline assignment: CDR1 DFQATT and CDR2 SNEGSKA (reference sequence).

The chain has TRBV18 and TRBJ2-3; TCRdb outputs TRBD1, but without DNA this stays unchecked. The CDR3 has 15 amino acids. Germline loops: CDR1 KGHSH, CDR2 LQKENI. CDR3 sequence: CASSIQGSSTDTQYF.